The 2 T cell receptor beta chains below all came from one sample that was sequenced in a study of blood T cell repertoires in COVID-19. The table came from immunoSEQ multiplex PCR; TCRdb's copy has only in-frame clones and leaves some out. The table shows 110,000 to 150,000 clones, with around three quarters occurring only once. What was sequenced was peripheral blood. These receptor sequences come from a man aged 80 or over with acute or convalescent COVID-19.

V gene TRBV7-2 combines with J gene TRBJ1-5; D is perhaps TRBD1 (6 bases). Between the trimmed V and J ends, which lost 5 bases and 4 bases, there was a span of 15 bases. The CDR3 is 15 residues long. Germline V lookup: CDR1 SGHTA, CDR2 FQGNSA. CDR3 nucleotides: TGTGCCAGCAGCCCTGGGACAAACGGGAATCAGCCCCAGCATTTT. Amino acid sequence: CASSPGTNGNQPQHF.

This chain joins TRBV20-1 and TRBJ1-2; D unresolved. CDR1 and CDR2 (germline): DFQATT, SNEGSKA (reference sequence). This CDR3 region has 11 residues. Trimming took 3 bases from V and 8 from J, leaving 10 bases between them. In DNA, the CDR3 is TGCAGTGCTAGGGGAGGGCGCGGCTACACCTTC. This codes for CSARGGRGYTF.